The clone carrying this T cell receptor (beta chain) appeared a few times. The antigen is not known. Fresh peripheral blood, 9.5 to 10 ml of it, supplied the PBMCs. This entry is derived from a study of T cells in Graves' hyperthyroidism and ophthalmopathy. Study summary: The initial diagnosis was the point when peripheral blood was collected, ahead of any treatment.

Study results and caveats: Onset of ophthalmopathy came a median 6.5 months after the model predicted it. Stable hyperthyroidism was told apart from ophthalmopathy by a model built on 13 V-J features.

TCR beta CDR3 regions were amplified from RNA. HTBI primers were the set used in a first-round RT-PCR of the TCR CDR3. TCRdb reanalysed the multiplex PCR reads using MiXCR and keeps one entry per CDR3 protein. This sample has about 480,000 distinct CDR3 sequences; approximately 24% occur once, and the top ten carry 11%. The receptor was isolated from a young woman with Graves' ophthalmopathy. Specimen: blood.

CDR3 coding DNA: TGTGCCAGCGCCACACATAGGGGGCTAAGCTACGAGCAGTACTTC. Translating gives CASATHRGLSYEQYF. V is TRBV12-3 or TRBV12-4 and J is TRBJ2-7, with 7 bases identical to TRBD1. Losses at the gene ends were 8 bases for V and 3 bases for J; bases not matched to a gene: 13. CDR3 length equals 15 residues.